This is a list of T cell receptor beta chains from one sample in a study of T cells in Graves' hyperthyroidism and ophthalmopathy. TCRdb ran MiXCR on the multiplex PCR reads and lists one entry per CDR3 protein. The table lists over 450,000 distinct CDR3 sequences, 14% of them singletons, with over 15% in the top ten. The sequenced sample consisted of blood. The receptor set was obtained from a woman under 30 with Graves' hyperthyroidism. The CDR3 runs from the conserved cysteine through the conserved F or W. The D gene is left open where the match is weak. Clone size, where shown, is once, few, many, or a class for clones that have expanded.

CDR3,DNA,length,D,size,J,V
CASGVGTYNEQFF,TGTGCCAGCGGAGTGGGTACCTACAATGAGCAGTTCTTC,13,.,many,TRBJ2-1,TRBV3-1
CASTPTSANEQFF,TGTGCCAGCACCCCGACTAGCGCGAATGAGCAGTTCTTC,13,TRBD2,few,TRBJ2-1,TRBV12-3/TRBV12-4
CASSPSGGWNSPLHF,TGTGCCAGCAGTCCCTCAGGGGGGTGGAATTCACCCCTCCACTTT,15,TRBD1,many,TRBJ1-6,TRBV2
CAWSRGEQFF,TGTGCCTGGAGTCGGGGGGAGCAGTTCTTC,10,.,many,TRBJ2-1,TRBV30
CSASPRGPGRKETQYF,TGCAGTGCTAGCCCCCGGGGCCCAGGCCGTAAAGAGACCCAGTACTTC,16,.,many,TRBJ2-5,TRBV20-1
CASSSGRLRRETQYF,TGTGCCAGCAGTAGCGGGAGGTTACGGAGGGAGACCCAGTACTTC,15,TRBD2,many,TRBJ2-5,TRBV6-1
CTAEGLAGITDTQYF,TGCACTGCCGAGGGGCTAGCGGGGATCACAGATACGCAGTATTTT,15,TRBD2,.,TRBJ2-3,TRBV20-1
CASSRPGSSSYNEQFF,TGTGCCAGCAGCCGACCCGGGTCCAGCTCCTACAATGAGCAGTTCTTC,16,.,many,TRBJ2-1,TRBV7-9
CSVEELYEQYF,TGCAGCGTTGAGGAACTTTACGAGCAGTACTTC,11,.,few,TRBJ2-7,TRBV29-1
CSAARGTSSDNEQFF,TGCAGTGCTGCCCGTGGGACTAGCAGTGACAATGAGCAGTTCTTC,15,TRBD2,many,TRBJ2-1,TRBV20-1
CASSTDYTEAFF,TGTGCCAGTTCGACGGACTACACTGAAGCTTTCTTT,12,.,many,TRBJ1-1,TRBV19
CASSQEGGQEAFF,TGTGCCAGCAGCCAAGAGGGGGGACAGGAAGCTTTCTTT,13,TRBD1,.,TRBJ1-1,TRBV3-1
CATELAGEQFF,TGTGCCACAGAACTAGCCGGTGAGCAGTTCTTC,11,.,.,TRBJ2-1,TRBV19
CASSRRGTWTDTQYF,TGTGCCAGCAGCCGGAGAGGGACTTGGACAGATACGCAGTATTTT,15,.,many,TRBJ2-3,TRBV27
CASSPRQGSYEQYF,TGTGCCAGCTCACCACGGCAGGGGTCCTACGAGCAGTACTTC,14,.,many,TRBJ2-7,TRBV18
CASSLGGSIDNEQFF,TGTGCCAGCAGCTTAGGCGGGAGTATCGACAATGAGCAGTTCTTC,15,TRBD2,many,TRBJ2-1,TRBV11-3
CAWSVQGLSNQPQHF,TGTGCCTGGAGTGTACAAGGATTGAGCAATCAGCCCCAGCATTTT,15,.,many,TRBJ1-5,TRBV30
CASSPLAGVSSYEQYF,TGTGCCAGCAGCCCGCTAGCGGGAGTTAGTTCCTACGAGCAGTACTTC,16,TRBD2,many,TRBJ2-7,TRBV7-8
CASSQDPGNYGYTF,TGTGCCAGCAGCCAAGATCCAGGGAACTATGGCTACACCTTC,14,.,few,TRBJ1-2,TRBV14
CASSLEALGNEQFF,TGTGCCAGCAGCTTAGAGGCCCTCGGCAATGAGCAGTTCTTC,14,.,many,TRBJ2-1,TRBV11-3
CASSLKLRRDTQYF,TGTGCCAGCAGCTTAAAACTCAGGAGGGATACGCAGTATTTT,14,.,many,TRBJ2-3,TRBV11-2
CASSLDPERGRTGELFF,TGTGCCAGCAGCTTAGACCCCGAGCGGGGGCGGACCGGGGAGCTGTTTTTT,17,TRBD2,.,TRBJ2-2,TRBV7-3
CASSMARTDTQYF,TGTGCCAGTAGTATGGCGAGGACAGATACGCAGTATTTT,13,.,.,TRBJ2-3,TRBV19
CASSVTLDGYTF,TGTGCCAGTAGTGTGACACTCGATGGCTACACCTTC,12,.,few,TRBJ1-2,TRBV19
CASSPTGPGNTIYF,TGTGCTAGCAGCCCGACAGGGCCCGGAAACACCATATATTTT,14,TRBD1,many,TRBJ1-3,TRBV7-7
CASSRRGGGTGELFF,TGTGCCAGCAGCCGCCGGGGGGGGGGCACCGGGGAGCTGTTTTTT,15,TRBD2,once,TRBJ2-2,TRBV7-2
CASSFGREGGALHEQYF,TGTGCCAGCAGTTTCGGGAGAGAAGGGGGCGCCCTCCACGAGCAGTACTTC,17,.,many,TRBJ2-7,TRBV12-3/TRBV12-4
CASSARTGSGPQHF,TGTGCCAGCAGCGCCCGGACAGGGAGCGGGCCCCAGCATTTT,14,TRBD1,many,TRBJ1-5,TRBV3-1
CASSDTSGSETQYF,TGTGCCAGCAGCGATACTAGCGGGAGCGAGACCCAGTACTTC,14,TRBD2,few,TRBJ2-5,TRBV9
CASSSRSPDTQYF,TGTGCCAGCAGCAGCAGGAGTCCAGATACGCAGTATTTT,13,.,many,TRBJ2-3,TRBV7-9
CASRNQGLTNEKLFF,TGTGCCAGCAGAAACCAGGGGTTGACTAATGAAAAACTGTTTTTT,15,.,.,TRBJ1-4,TRBV6-1
CASSGEDNQPQHF,TGTGCCAGCAGCGGGGAGGACAATCAGCCCCAGCATTTT,13,.,many,TRBJ1-5,TRBV11-3
CASSGIVRAGGYTF,TGTGCCAGCAGCGGCATAGTTAGGGCAGGAGGCTACACCTTC,14,.,many,TRBJ1-2,TRBV5-5
CASSPGGQRENTGELFF,TGTGCCAGCAGCCCCGGGGGCCAGCGGGAAAACACCGGGGAGCTGTTTTTT,17,.,few,TRBJ2-2,TRBV11-3
CASSPETDYGYTF,TGTGCCAGCTCACCAGAGACAGACTATGGCTACACCTTC,13,.,.,TRBJ1-2,TRBV18